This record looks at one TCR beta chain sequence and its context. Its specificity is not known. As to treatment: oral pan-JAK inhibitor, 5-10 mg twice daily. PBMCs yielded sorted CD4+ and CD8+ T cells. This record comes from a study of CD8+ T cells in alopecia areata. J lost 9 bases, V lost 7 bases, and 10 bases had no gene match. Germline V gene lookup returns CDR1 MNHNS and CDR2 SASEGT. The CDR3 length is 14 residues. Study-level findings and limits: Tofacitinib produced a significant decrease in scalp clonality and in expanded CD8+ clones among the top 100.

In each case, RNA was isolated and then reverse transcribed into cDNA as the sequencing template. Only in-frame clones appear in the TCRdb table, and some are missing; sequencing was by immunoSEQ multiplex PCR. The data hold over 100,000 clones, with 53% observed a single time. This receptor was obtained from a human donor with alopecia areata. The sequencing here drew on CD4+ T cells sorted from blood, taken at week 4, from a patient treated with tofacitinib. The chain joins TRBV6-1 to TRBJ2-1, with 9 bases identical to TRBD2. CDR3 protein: CASTRASGIFEQFF. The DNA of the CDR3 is TGTGCCAGCACTAGGGCTAGCGGGATTTTTGAGCAGTTCTTC.